A single sample is the source of the 21 T cell receptor beta chains below, sequenced in a study of blood T cell repertoires in COVID-19. TCRdb keeps only in-frame clones here, not all; method: immunoSEQ multiplex PCR. The sample lists 60,000 to 75,000 clones; 88% were seen once. Sequencing used peripheral blood. The receptors were sampled from a human donor in a cohort sampled during active COVID-19.

V and J are TRBV6-6 and TRBJ2-7, with TRBD1 matching 12 bases. There are 14 residues in the CDR3. Losses at the gene ends were 6 bases for V and 6 bases for J; bases not matched to a gene: 6. Per germline, CDR1 MNHNY and CDR2 SVGAGI (reference sequence). The CDR3 DNA follows: TGTGCCAGCAGCCCGGGACAGGGGGCAACCGAGCAGTACTTC. This codes for CASSPGQGATEQYF.

The chain combines TRBV5-4 with TRBJ2-2; 7 positions agree with TRBD1. With 4 bases clipped from V and 2 bases from J, the junction kept 8 bases outside the gene matches. CDR1 is SGHNT and CDR2 is YYREEE in the germline V gene (reference sequence). This CDR3 has 16 amino acids. CDR3 sequence reads: CASSTPGQINTGELFF. The CDR3 DNA follows: TGTGCCAGCAGCACGCCGGGACAGATAAACACCGGGGAGCTGTTTTTT.

This chain joins TRBV19 and TRBJ1-5; tentatively, D is TRBD1 (6 bases). V lost 4 bases, J lost 2 bases, and 15 bases lay in between. Germline values: CDR1 LNHDA, CDR2 SQIVND (reference sequence). This CDR3 has 16 amino acids. This chain's CDR3 is CASSKNRDLGNQPQHF. The CDR3 DNA follows: TGTGCCAGTAGTAAAAACAGGGACCTAGGCAATCAGCCCCAGCATTTT.

The rearrangement joins TRBV7-9 to TRBJ2-3, with D possibly TRBD2 on 5 matching bases. V was shortened by 2 bases and J by 3 bases, with 12 bases between the two germline ends. The CDR3 is 15 residues long. The germline V gene encodes CDR1 SEHNR and CDR2 FQNEAQ (reference sequence). The CDR3 sequence: CASSLIASGTDTQYF. In DNA form, the CDR3 reads TGTGCCAGCAGCTTAATAGCTTCGGGGACAGATACGCAGTATTTT.

This chain uses TRBV2 with TRBJ2-1; D may be TRBD2 (6 bases). The germline gives CDR1 SNHLY, CDR2 FYNNEI. V dropped 0 bases and J dropped 9 bases, with 9 bases sitting between them. The CDR3 loop spans 13 amino acids. The CDR3 nucleotides are TGTGCCAGCAGTGAAGCGGATAGCGGTGAGCAGTTCTTC. It is translated as CASSEADSGEQFF.

This chain connects TRBV25-1 to TRBJ2-7; 7 nucleotides agree with TRBD1. Per the germline V gene, CDR1 is MGHDK and CDR2 is SYGVNS. The V and J ends lost 5 bases and 2 bases, in that order; junction bases with no gene match: 3. The CDR3 spans 13 residues. This CDR3 is CASSTTGTYEQYF. The CDR3 DNA sequence: TGTGCCAGCAGTACGACAGGGACCTACGAGCAGTACTTC.

This chain connects TRBV7-2 to TRBJ2-2; unclear D gene. V lost 1 base and J 4 bases, leaving 13 bases between the germline ends. CDR3 length: 16 residues. CDR1 and CDR2 from the germline V gene are SGHTA and FQGNSA. The CDR3 loop reads CASSLDLPPLTGELFF. In nucleotides, the CDR3 is TGTGCCAGCAGCTTAGACCTACCGCCGCTCACCGGGGAGCTGTTTTTT.

The CDR3: CATSDHRTGAVDQPQHF. Written as DNA, the CDR3 is TGTGCCACCAGTGACCACCGGACAGGGGCGGTGGATCAGCCCCAGCATTTT. This sequence joins TRBV24-1 and TRBJ1-5; the match to TRBD1 covers 9 bases. The CDR3 has 17 amino acids. Germline V lookup: CDR1 KGHDR, CDR2 SFDVKD. V lost 4 bases and J lost 5; bases outside the gene matches: 11.

This chain links TRBV19 with TRBJ1-5, with 8 bases aligning to TRBD1. After removal of 6 bases from V and 4 bases from J, the junction contained 5 bases not matched to a gene. This CDR3 has 14 residues. Germline lookup yields CDR1 LNHDA and CDR2 SQIVND (reference sequence). The CDR3 DNA follows: TGTGCCAGTAGACGGGACAGGACTAATCAGCCCCAGCATTTT. Residues: CASRRDRTNQPQHF.

This clone was counted once. The chain links TRBV6-2 or TRBV6-3 to TRBJ1-2; D is possibly TRBD1 (5 bases). Germline CDR1 is MNHEY and CDR2 is SVGEGT. Trimming left V 5 bases short and J 4 bases short, with 20 bases between. The CDR3 sequence is 16 residues long. CDR3 sequence reads: CASSLGRTTPSYGYTF. The CDR3 DNA sequence: TGTGCCAGCAGTCTCGGGCGGACAACCCCCTCCTATGGCTACACCTTC.

As DNA, the CDR3 is TGTGCCAGCAGCTTAGGACAGGGGGCCTACGAGCAGTACTTC. Translating gives CASSLGQGAYEQYF. The genes are TRBV7-9 and TRBJ2-7, with TRBD1 matching over 9 bases. Germline lookup yields CDR1 SEHNR and CDR2 FQNEAQ (reference sequence). After removal of 1 base from V and 2 bases from J, the junction contained 0 bases not matched to a gene. The CDR3 contains 14 residues.

V is TRBV12-3 or TRBV12-4 and J is TRBJ2-7; D is undetermined. The V and J ends lost 6 bases and 7 bases respectively, with 13 bases between them. The CDR3 loop spans 12 amino acids. CDR3 sequence: CASSSSGWEQYF. Written as DNA, the CDR3 is TGTGCCAGCAGCTCTAGTGGCTGGGAGCAGTACTTC.

This chain connects TRBV3-1 (or the pseudogene TRBV3-2) to TRBJ1-1, with D unclear. V was pared by 0 bases and J by 3 bases, with 17 bases between. This CDR3 comprises 17 residues. Germline CDR1 is LGHDT and CDR2 is YNNKEL (reference sequence). The CDR3 here is CASSQDSGPYLDTEAFF. CDR3 in DNA: TGTGCCAGCAGCCAAGATTCTGGCCCTTATTTGGACACTGAAGCTTTCTTT.

This chain uses TRBV5-6 with TRBJ1-4, with 7 nucleotides matching TRBD1. From germline, CDR1 is SGHDT and CDR2 YYEEEE. J gave up 7 bases and V 0 bases, and 6 bases lay outside the gene matches. The CDR3 sequence is 15 residues long. CDR3 DNA: TGTGCCAGCAGCTTGGCGTCGCCAGGGGGTGAAAAACTGTTTTTT. As protein: CASSLASPGGEKLFF.

The chain has TRBV4-2 and TRBJ1-2, with 7 bases that match TRBD1. Germline CDR1 reads LGHNA; CDR2 reads YNFKEQ. The CDR3 has 16 amino acids. J was trimmed by 3 bases and V by 5 bases; bases with no gene match: 12. The CDR3: CASSANRGPQDYGYTF. The DNA of the CDR3 is TGTGCCAGCAGCGCAAACAGGGGCCCCCAGGACTATGGCTACACCTTC.

In this sample, this clone turned up a few times. The V gene is TRBV29-1, the J gene TRBJ2-7, with 8 nucleotides matching TRBD2. V trimming: 3 bases; J trimming: 6 bases; junction bases outside the gene matches: 1. The CDR3 contains 11 residues. CDR1 and CDR2 from the germline V gene are SQVTM and ANQGSEA. As DNA, the CDR3 is TGCAGCGTTGACGGGGGGGCCGAGCAGTACTTC. It is translated as CSVDGGAEQYF.

This clone has a single count. This chain links TRBV18 with TRBJ1-1; weak D call: TRBD1 (5 bases). The ends were cut back, 3 bases at V and 0 bases at J, with 11 bases in the middle. Germline CDR1 reads KGHSH; CDR2 reads LQKENI. This CDR3 has 15 residues. As DNA, the CDR3 is TGTGCCAGCTCACCGTTGACAGATTTGAACACTGAAGCTTTCTTT. Residues: CASSPLTDLNTEAFF. Drawing the rest from reference TRBV18 and TRBJ1-1, the complete variable domain is NAGVMQNPRHLVRRRGQEARLRCSPMKGHSHVYWYRQLPEEGLKFMVYLQKENIIDESGMPKERFSAEFPKEGPSILRIQQVVRGDSAAYFCASSPLTDLNTEAFFGQGTRLTVV.

J is TRBJ1-2 and V is TRBV5-1; D possibly corresponds to TRBD1 (6 bases). The V and J ends lost 6 bases and 5 bases respectively, with 17 bases between them. CDR1 and CDR2 (germline): SGHRS, YFSETQ. The CDR3 totals 14 residues. CDR3 loop: CASTQDSYRYGYTF. The CDR3 DNA sequence: TGCGCCAGCACCCAGGACAGCTACCGATATGGCTACACCTTC.

This rearrangement joins TRBV18 to TRBJ2-1, with TRBD2 matching over 9 bases. This CDR3 has 15 amino acids. From germline, CDR1 is KGHSH and CDR2 LQKENI. The V gene end was trimmed by 3 bases and the J gene end by 5 bases; junction bases not matched to a gene: 5. Here the CDR3 DNA reads TGTGCCAGCTCACCCCCCAGGACTAGCGACAATGAGCAGTTCTTC. Translated, it gives CASSPPRTSDNEQFF.

This clone came up once. The CDR3 sequence is CASSLREDYGYTF. The CDR3 coding sequence is TGCGCCAGCAGCTTGAGAGAGGACTATGGCTACACCTTC. The gene calls are TRBV5-1 and TRBJ1-2; the D is unclear. The CDR3 is 13 amino acids. The V gene lost 1 base and the J gene lost 3 bases, with 7 bases spanning the gap. Per germline, CDR1 SGHRS and CDR2 YFSETQ.

The chain is built from TRBV19 and TRBJ2-1; 8 nucleotides match TRBD2. CDR1 is LNHDA, CDR2 SQIVND, per germline (reference sequence). The length of the CDR3 is 14 residues. V lost 6 bases to trimming and J lost 10 bases; unmatched junction nucleotides: 11. The chain's CDR3 is CASSPGLDMGEQFF. DNA for the CDR3: TGTGCCAGTAGCCCGGGACTAGACATGGGCGAGCAGTTCTTC.